The 4 T cell receptor beta chains reported below all come from one sample, sequenced in a study of blood T cell repertoires in COVID-19. Here immunoSEQ multiplex PCR was the method, and the copy in TCRdb shows in-frame clones only, minus some. The table lists around 36,000 clones, roughly 89% of them singletons. What was sequenced was peripheral blood. These receptors came from a human donor in a cohort sampled during active COVID-19.

The rearrangement joins TRBV20-1 to TRBJ2-3; D may be TRBD2 (5 bases). The germline gives CDR1 DFQATT, CDR2 SNEGSKA (reference sequence). V lost 3 bases and J 1 base, leaving 14 bases between the germline ends. This CDR3 comprises 15 residues. CDR3 sequence: CSASGSAERTDTQYF. The CDR3, as DNA: TGCAGTGCTAGTGGATCAGCGGAGCGCACAGATACGCAGTATTTT.

V is TRBV3-1 (or the pseudogene TRBV3-2) and J is TRBJ1-2, with 7 bases matching TRBD1. Germline CDR1 and CDR2: LGHDT and YNNKEL (reference sequence). The CDR3 is 14 amino acids. J lost 0 bases, V lost 4 bases, and 2 bases had no gene match. The CDR3 loop is CASSPGQPNYGYTF. The CDR3 nucleotides are TGTGCCAGCAGCCCGGGACAGCCTAACTATGGCTACACCTTC.

CDR3 in DNA: TGTGCCAGCAGTTCCGTGTACAATGAGCAGTTCTTC. It specifies CASSSVYNEQFF. J is TRBJ2-1 and V is TRBV6-6, with unresolved D. The CDR3 is made up of 12 amino acids. Looked up from germline, CDR1 is MNHNY and CDR2 is SVGAGI (reference sequence). V was trimmed by 4 bases and J by 4 bases, leaving 5 bases between them.

The J gene is TRBJ2-3, the V gene TRBV5-1; TRBD1 matches at 9 bases. Germline V gene data show CDR1 as SGHRS and CDR2 as YFSETQ. V lost 3 bases, J lost 3 bases, and 8 bases stayed unmatched. This CDR3 contains 16 residues. CDR3 bases: TGCGCCAGCAGCTCAGGGGCGGGACAGGGAACAGATACGCAGTATTTT. Translated: CASSSGAGQGTDTQYF. The full variable domain, in which reference TRBV5-1 and TRBJ2-3 provide the parts outside the CDR3, is KAGVTQTPRYLIKTRGQQVTLSCSPISGHRSVSWYQQTPGQGLQFLFEYFSETQRNKGNFPGRFSGRQFSNSRSEMNVSTLELGDSALYLCASSSGAGQGTDTQYFGPGTRLTVL.